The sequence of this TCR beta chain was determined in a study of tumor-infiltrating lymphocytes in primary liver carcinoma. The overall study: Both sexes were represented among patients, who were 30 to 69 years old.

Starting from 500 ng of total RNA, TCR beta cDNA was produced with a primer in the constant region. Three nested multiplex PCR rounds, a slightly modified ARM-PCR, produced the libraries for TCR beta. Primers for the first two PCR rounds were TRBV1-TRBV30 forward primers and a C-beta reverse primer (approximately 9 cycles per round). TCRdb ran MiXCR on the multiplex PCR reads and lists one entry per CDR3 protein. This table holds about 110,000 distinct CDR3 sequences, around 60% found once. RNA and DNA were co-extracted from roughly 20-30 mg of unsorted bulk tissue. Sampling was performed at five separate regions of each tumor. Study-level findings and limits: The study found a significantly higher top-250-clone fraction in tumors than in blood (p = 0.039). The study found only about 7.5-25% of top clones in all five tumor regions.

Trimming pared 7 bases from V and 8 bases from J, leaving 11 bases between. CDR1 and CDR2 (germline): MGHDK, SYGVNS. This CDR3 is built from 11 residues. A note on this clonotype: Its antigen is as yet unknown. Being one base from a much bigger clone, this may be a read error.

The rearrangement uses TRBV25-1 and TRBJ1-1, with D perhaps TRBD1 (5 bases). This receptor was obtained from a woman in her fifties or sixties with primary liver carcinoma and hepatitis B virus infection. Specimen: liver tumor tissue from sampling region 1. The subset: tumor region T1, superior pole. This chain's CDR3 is CASNSGTEAFF. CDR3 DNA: TGTGCCAGCAATTCCGGGACCGAAGCTTTCTTT. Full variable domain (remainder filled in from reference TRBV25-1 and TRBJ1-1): EADIYQTPRYLVIGTGKKITLECSQTMGHDKMYWYQQDPGMELHLIHYSYGVNSTEKGDLSSESTVSRIRTEHFPLTLESARPSHTSQYLCASNSGTEAFFGQGTRLTVV.